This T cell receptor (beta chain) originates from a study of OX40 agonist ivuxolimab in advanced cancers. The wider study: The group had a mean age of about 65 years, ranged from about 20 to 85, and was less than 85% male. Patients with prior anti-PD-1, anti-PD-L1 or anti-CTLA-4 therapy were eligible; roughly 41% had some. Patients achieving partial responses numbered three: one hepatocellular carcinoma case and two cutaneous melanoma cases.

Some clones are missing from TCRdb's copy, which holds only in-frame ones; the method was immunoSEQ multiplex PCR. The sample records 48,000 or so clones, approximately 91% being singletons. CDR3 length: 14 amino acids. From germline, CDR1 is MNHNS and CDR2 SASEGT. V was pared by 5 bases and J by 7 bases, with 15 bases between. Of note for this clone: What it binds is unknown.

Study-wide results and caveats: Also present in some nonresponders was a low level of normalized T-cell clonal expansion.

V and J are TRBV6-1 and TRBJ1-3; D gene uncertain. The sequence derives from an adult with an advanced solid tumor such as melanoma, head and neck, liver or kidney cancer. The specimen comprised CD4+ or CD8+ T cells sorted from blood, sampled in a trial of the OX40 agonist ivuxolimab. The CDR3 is CASSWTSGGNTIYF. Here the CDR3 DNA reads TGTGCCAGCAGTTGGACCTCGGGCGGGAACACCATATATTTT.